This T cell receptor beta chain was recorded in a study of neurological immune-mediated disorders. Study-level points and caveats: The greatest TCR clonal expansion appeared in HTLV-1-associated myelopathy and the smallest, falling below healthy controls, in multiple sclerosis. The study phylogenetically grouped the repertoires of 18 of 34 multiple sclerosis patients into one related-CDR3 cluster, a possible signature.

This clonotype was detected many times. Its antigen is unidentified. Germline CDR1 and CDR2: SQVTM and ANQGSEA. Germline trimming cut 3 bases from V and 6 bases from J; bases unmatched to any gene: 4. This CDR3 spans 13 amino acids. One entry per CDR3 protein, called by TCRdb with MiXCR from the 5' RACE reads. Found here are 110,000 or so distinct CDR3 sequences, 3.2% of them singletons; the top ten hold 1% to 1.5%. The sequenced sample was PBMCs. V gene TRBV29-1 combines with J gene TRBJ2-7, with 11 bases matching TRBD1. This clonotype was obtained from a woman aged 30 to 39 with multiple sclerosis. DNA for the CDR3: TGCAGCGTTGATGGACAGGGGGCCTCCGAGCAGTACTTC. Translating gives CSVDGQGASEQYF.